The table lists the clone carrying this T cell receptor beta chain with a count of one. Antigen specificity is unknown. This entry comes from a study of regulatory T cells in long-lasting Graves disease. Study-level background: Patients with persistent Graves' disease had over 5 years of antithyroid drugs and persistent TSH receptor antibodies. Findings and caveats of the study: Relative to newly diagnosed Graves' patients, persistent ones had lower TCR diversity. Limited sample numbers may have lowered accuracy.

Documented time point: persistent/refractory GD, antithyroid drugs over 5 years with positive TRAb. RNA extracted from PBMCs served as the sequencing template. Arm-PCR of CDR3 regions with iRepertoire HTBI primers generated TCR beta libraries. TCRdb fed the multiplex PCR reads into MiXCR, producing one record per CDR3 protein. This table holds about 470,000 distinct CDR3 sequences, about 22% found once. The sample here was peripheral blood mononuclear cells (PBMCs), taken when the disease was refractory, from a patient treated with antithyroid drugs. This clonotype was sampled from a female donor with Graves disease.

Here the CDR3 reads CASSFHRGGIGKLFF. The CDR3, as DNA: TGTGCCAGCAGCTTCCACAGGGGCGGGATAGGGAAACTGTTTTTT. The chain has TRBV7-9 and TRBJ1-4, with 7 bases matching TRBD1. Trimming took 3 bases from V and 11 from J; bases not matched to a gene: 12. The CDR3 has 15 amino acids. From germline, CDR1 is SEHNR and CDR2 FQNEAQ (reference sequence). The entire variable domain, with the rest obtained from reference TRBV7-9 and TRBJ1-4, is as follows: DTGVSQNPRHKITKRGQNVTFRCDPISEHNRLYWYRQTLGQGPEFLTYFQNEAQLEKSRLLSDRFSAERPKGSFSTLEIQRTEQGDSAMYLCASSFHRGGIGKLFFGSGTQLSVL.